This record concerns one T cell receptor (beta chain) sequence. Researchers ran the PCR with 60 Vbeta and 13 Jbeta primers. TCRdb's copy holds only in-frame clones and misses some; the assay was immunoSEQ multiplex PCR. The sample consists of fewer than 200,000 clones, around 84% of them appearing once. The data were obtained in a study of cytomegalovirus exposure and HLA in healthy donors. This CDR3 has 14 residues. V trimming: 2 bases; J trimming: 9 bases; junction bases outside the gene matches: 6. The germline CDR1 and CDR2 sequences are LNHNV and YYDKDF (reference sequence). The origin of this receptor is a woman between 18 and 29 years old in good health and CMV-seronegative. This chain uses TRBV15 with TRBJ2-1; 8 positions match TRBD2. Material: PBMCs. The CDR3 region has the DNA TGTGCCACCAGCAGACTAGCGGGTGGGATTGAGCAGTTCTTC. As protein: CATSRLAGGIEQFF.